These 3 T cell receptor beta chains share one sample of origin, sequenced in a study of beta chain features in type 1 diabetes. As every portion of the isolated RNA was reverse transcribed, the sequencing read expressed TCRB transcripts. Only in-frame clones appear in the TCRdb table, and some are missing; sequencing was by immunoSEQ multiplex PCR. The sample consists of more than 350,000 clones, around 10% of them appearing once. Sequencing was performed on naive CD4+ T cells from blood. The source is a woman between 18 and 30 years old in good health.

The chain couples TRBV7-2 to TRBJ2-2; no reliable D call. The CDR3 runs to 14 residues. CDR1 is SGHTA, CDR2 FQGNSA, per germline. Trimming took off 10 bases at V and 0 bases at J, with 12 bases between the two ends. CDR3 residues: CATLREPNTGELFF. In DNA form, the CDR3 reads TGTGCCACCCTCCGTGAACCGAACACCGGGGAGCTGTTTTTT.

This clone has just a few counts. The V and J genes are TRBV4-2 and TRBJ2-1, with TRBD2 as a possible D gene (6 bases). V lost 3 bases and J 0 bases, leaving 12 bases between the germline ends. Per germline, CDR1 LGHNA and CDR2 YNFKEQ. The CDR3 covers 16 residues. The CDR3 nucleotides are TGTGCCAGCAGCCAGGGGACTGTGAGCTCCTACAATGAGCAGTTCTTC. Translated: CASSQGTVSSYNEQFF.

This clone was picked up a small number of times. This chain connects TRBV7-6 to TRBJ2-5; no definite D call. The CDR3 is 14 residues long. CDR1 is SGHVS and CDR2 is FNYEAQ in the germline V gene. The germline V and J ends were trimmed by 5 bases and 3 bases, with 13 bases remaining between them. This chain's CDR3 is CASSLDHRKETQYF. The CDR3 DNA follows: TGTGCCAGCAGCCTCGATCATCGGAAAGAGACCCAGTACTTC.